The clone carrying this T cell receptor (beta chain) showed up just a few times. The antigen is undetermined. The CDR3 runs 15 residues. Germline CDR1 reads MNHEY; CDR2 reads SVGAGI. V shed 2 bases and J shed 7 bases, with 18 bases lying between them. Employing constant-segment primers, 5'RACE generated TCR alpha and TCR beta cDNA libraries bearing sample barcodes and UMIs. TCRdb reprocessed the 5' RACE reads via MiXCR and lists one record per CDR3 protein. The data hold about 560,000 distinct CDR3 sequences, with 17% observed a single time. These data belong to a study of T-cell memory formation after mild COVID-19. Background on the study: Largely donor-specific TCR clusters were found.

General study findings and limits: Mostly located in CM and EM were contracting CD4+ clones, with contracting CD8+ clones located in EMRA.

Input material: PBMCs or a T cell subset sorted from them (not recorded which). This chain joins TRBV6-5 and TRBJ2-7; D possibly corresponds to TRBD2 (6 bases). This clonotype was sampled from an adult woman who had mild COVID-19 (a few samples of this study predate the infection). Cell type and time point are not known. Here the CDR3 DNA reads TGTGCCAGCAGTTACACTATGGGCGGGACTTTTGAGCAGTACTTC. Translation gives CASSYTMGGTFEQYF.